The entry that follows covers one TCR beta chain sequence. This entry belongs to a study of blood T cell repertoires in COVID-19. Using immunoSEQ multiplex PCR, the repertoire was profiled, and TCRdb retains in-frame clones only, with some absent. Of some 130,000 clones listed, almost 80% were seen once; the top ten hold around 9.9%. The CDR3 runs 14 residues. Per the germline V gene, CDR1 is SNHLY and CDR2 is FYNNEI. The ends lost 6 bases at V and 5 bases at J; junction bases unmatched: 9. The chain joins TRBV2 to TRBJ2-7; 8 nucleotides match TRBD1. The sequencing input was peripheral blood. This receptor was taken from a man aged 55 to 69 who had recovered from COVID-19. The CDR3 DNA reads as TGTGCCAGCAGGTTCTCAGGGGGCTGGAACGAGCAGTACTTC. Translation gives CASRFSGGWNEQYF.